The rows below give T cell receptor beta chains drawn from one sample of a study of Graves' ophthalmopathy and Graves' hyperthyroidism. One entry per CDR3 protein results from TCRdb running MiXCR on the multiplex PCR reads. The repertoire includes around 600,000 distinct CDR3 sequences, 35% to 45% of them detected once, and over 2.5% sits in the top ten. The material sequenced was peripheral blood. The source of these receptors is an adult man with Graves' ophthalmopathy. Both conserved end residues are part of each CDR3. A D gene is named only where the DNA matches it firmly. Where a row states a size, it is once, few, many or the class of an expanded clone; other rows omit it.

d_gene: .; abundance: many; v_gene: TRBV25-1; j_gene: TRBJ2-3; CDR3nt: TGTGCCAGCAGTGATGGCAGGGTAGCAGATACGCAGTATTTT; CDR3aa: CASSDGRVADTQYF
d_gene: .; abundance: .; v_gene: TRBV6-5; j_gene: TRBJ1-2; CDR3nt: TGTGCCAGCAGGATGGAGCCTGGGGGGGGGTATGGCTACACCTTC; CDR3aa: CASRMEPGGGYGYTF
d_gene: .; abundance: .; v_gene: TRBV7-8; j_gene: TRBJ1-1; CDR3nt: TGTGCCAGCAGCTCCTTCGGCACCACGGGCCCTGAAGCTTTCTTT; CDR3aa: CASSSFGTTGPEAFF
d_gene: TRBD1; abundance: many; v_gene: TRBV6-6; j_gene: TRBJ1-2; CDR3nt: TGTGCCAGCACGGCTGGGGACAGCTTTGGCACCTTC; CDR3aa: CASTAGDSFGTF
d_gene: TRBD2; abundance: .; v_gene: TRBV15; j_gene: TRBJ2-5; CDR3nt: TGTGCCACCAGCAGAGCTAGCGGGAGGGGGGAGACCCAGTACTTC; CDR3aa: CATSRASGRGETQYF
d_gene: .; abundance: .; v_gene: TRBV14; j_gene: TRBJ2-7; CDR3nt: TGTGCCAGCAGCCAAGAAAAAATAGGCCTAGCAGGGCGCGAGCAGTACTTC; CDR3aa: CASSQEKIGLAGREQYF
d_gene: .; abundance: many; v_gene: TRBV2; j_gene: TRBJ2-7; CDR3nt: TGTGCCAGCTGCCGGCAGGGGCAGAACGAGCAGTACTTC; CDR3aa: CASCRQGQNEQYF
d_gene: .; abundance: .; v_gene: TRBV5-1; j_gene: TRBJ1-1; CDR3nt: TGCGCCAGCAGCTTGGAACAGGGTTGGACTGAAGCTTTCTTT; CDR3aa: CASSLEQGWTEAFF
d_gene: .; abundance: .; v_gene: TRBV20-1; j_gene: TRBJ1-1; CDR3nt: TGCAGTGCTAGAGATCAGAGGGTTCCGACTGAAGCTTTCTTT; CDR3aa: CSARDQRVPTEAFF
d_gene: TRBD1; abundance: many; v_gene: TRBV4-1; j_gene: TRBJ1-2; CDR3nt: TGCGCCAGCAGCCAGGTCAGGACAGGGACCACCTTC; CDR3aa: CASSQVRTGTTF
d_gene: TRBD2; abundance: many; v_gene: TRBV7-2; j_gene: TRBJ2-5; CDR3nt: TGTGCCAGCAGAAACCCGGGACTATTGGGGACCCAGTACTTC; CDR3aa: CASRNPGLLGTQYF
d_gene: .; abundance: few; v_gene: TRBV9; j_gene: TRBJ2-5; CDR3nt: TGTGCCAGCAGCGTAGGGGACTCCCACTTGGAGACCCAGTACTTC; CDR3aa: CASSVGDSHLETQYF
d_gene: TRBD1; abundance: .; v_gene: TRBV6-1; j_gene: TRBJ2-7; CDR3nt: TGTGCCAGCAGCGCTAGGGACAGCTTTTACGAGCAGTACTTC; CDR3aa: CASSARDSFYEQYF
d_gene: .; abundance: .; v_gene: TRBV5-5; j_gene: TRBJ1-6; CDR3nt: TGTGCCAGCAGCTTGTCCGGGACGAAATACTTT; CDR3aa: CASSLSGTKYF
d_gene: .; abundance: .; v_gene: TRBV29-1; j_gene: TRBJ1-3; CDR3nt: TGCAGCGTTGAGTTGGGGGGCGGAAACACCATATATTTT; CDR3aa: CSVELGGGNTIYF
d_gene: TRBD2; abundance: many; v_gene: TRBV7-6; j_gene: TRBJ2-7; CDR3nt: TGTGCCAGCAGCTCCGGCCTAGCGGGAGGACTATCCCCCTACGAGCAGTACTTC; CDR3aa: CASSSGLAGGLSPYEQYF
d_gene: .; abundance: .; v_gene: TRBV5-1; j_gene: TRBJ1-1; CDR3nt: TGCGCCAGCAGCTTGGAGCCTTCTGGGGCCACTGAAGCTTTCTTT; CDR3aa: CASSLEPSGATEAFF
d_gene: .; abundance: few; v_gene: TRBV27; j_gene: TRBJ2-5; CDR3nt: TGTGCCAGCAGTTTAAGTGGGCCCGGCCAAGAGACCCAGTACTTC; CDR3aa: CASSLSGPGQETQYF
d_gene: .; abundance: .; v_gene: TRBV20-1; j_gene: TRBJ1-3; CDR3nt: TGCAGTGCTAGTGGACACCTAGGAAACACCATATATTTT; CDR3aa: CSASGHLGNTIYF
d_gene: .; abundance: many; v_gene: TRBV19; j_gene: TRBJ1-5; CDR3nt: TGTGCCAGTAGTATAGATCCTATTCCGATGAGCAATCAGCCCCAGCATTTT; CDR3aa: CASSIDPIPMSNQPQHF
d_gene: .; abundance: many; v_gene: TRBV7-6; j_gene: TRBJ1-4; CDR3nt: TGTGCCAGCAGCTTATTCTCTCGGTCCAATGAAAAACTGTTTTTT; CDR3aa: CASSLFSRSNEKLFF
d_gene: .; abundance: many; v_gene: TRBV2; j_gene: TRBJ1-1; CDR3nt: TGTGCCAGCAGGAGGGGGGCAGTAGCCTCCCCTGAAGCTTTCTTT; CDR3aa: CASRRGAVASPEAFF
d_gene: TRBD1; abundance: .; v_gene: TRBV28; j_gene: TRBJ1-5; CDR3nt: TGTGCCAGCAGTTCCACGACAGGGGGCAATCAGCCCCAGCATTTT; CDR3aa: CASSSTTGGNQPQHF
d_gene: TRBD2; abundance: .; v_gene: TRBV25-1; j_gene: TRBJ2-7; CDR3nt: TGTGCCAGCAGTGGCCCACTAGCGGGCCCCTACGAGCAGTACTTC; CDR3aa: CASSGPLAGPYEQYF
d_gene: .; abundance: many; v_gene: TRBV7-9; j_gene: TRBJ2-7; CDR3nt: TGTGCCAGCAGCGGTAGATTATCCTACGAGCAGTACTTC; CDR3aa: CASSGRLSYEQYF
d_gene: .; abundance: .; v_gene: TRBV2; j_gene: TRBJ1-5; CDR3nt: TGTGCCAGCTCATACGCCCAAAGGAGCAATCAGCCCCAGCATTTT; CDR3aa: CASSYAQRSNQPQHF
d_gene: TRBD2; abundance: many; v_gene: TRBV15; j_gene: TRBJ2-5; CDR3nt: TGTGCCACCAGCAGAGATTTGACTAGCGGGAAAGAGACCCAGTACTTC; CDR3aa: CATSRDLTSGKETQYF
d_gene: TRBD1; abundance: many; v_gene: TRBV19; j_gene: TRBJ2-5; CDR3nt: TGTGCCAGTAGTCGACAGGGCAGCGAGACCCAGTACTTC; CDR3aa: CASSRQGSETQYF
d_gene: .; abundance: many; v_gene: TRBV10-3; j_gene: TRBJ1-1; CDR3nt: TGTGCCATCAGTGAGAGAGGGGACACTGAAGCTTTCTTT; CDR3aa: CAISERGDTEAFF
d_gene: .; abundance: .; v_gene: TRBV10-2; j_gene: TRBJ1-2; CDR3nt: TGCGCCAGCAGTGATCCGGTTTCTGACTACACCTTC; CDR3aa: CASSDPVSDYTF
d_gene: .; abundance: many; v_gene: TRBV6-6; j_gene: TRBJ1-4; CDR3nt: TGTGCCAGCGGGACATTAGAAAAACTGTTTTTT; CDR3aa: CASGTLEKLFF
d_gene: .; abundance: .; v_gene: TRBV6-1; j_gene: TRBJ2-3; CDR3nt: TGTGCCAGCAGTGGGGGGCGTACCCACGTAGATACGCAGTATTTT; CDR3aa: CASSGGRTHVDTQYF